The clone carrying this T cell receptor (beta chain) was seen a few times. Its matching antigen is unknown. This sample is part of a study of human T cells and chemical hapten exposure. The junction had 4 bases not matched to a gene; V was cut back by 3 bases and J by 3 bases. Looked up from germline, CDR1 is LGHNA and CDR2 is YSLEER. The CDR3 is made up of 14 amino acids. Time point meaning: patch test 2, 6 weeks after DPC sensitization. Regarding treatment: therapeutic diphenylcyclopropenone sensitization with weekly scalp DPC. Suited to DPC and affected by alopecia, the donors ranged from 18 to 70 years old. The library tagged individual cDNA molecules with unique molecular identifiers. MiXCR, applied by TCRdb to the RACE reads, yields one record per CDR3 protein. The sample has under 100,000 distinct CDR3 sequences, about an eighth seen once; the top ten hold 2.5% to 3.5%. Overall study results and limits: Versus controls, significantly more large CDR3 similarity clusters arose from expanded TCRs.

The source material was whole blood, sampled in connection with sensitization to the hapten diphenylcyclopropenone (DPC). This clonotype originated in a woman aged 40 to 49 with alopecia areata. Some clones in this sample may be carry-over from other donors' samples. This chain uses TRBV4-3 with TRBJ1-1; 7 bases fit TRBD1. CDR3 coding DNA: TGCGCCAGCAGCCAGATTACAGGGGACACTGAAGCTTTCTTT. Its translation is CASSQITGDTEAFF.